These T cell receptor beta chains were read from a single sample in a study of blood T cell repertoires in COVID-19. Libraries were prepared by immunoSEQ multiplex PCR; TCRdb keeps only in-frame clonotypes and omits some of them. The table lists approximately 240,000 clones, around 84% of them singletons. The sequenced sample consisted of peripheral blood. These receptors originate from a woman older than 75 with active or convalescent COVID-19. CDR3s include the opening cysteine and the closing phenylalanine or tryptophan. The D gene is left open where the match is weak. Part of the rows lack a size; the others show once, few, many or a class for expanded clones.

D gene: TRBD2; J gene: TRBJ2-3; clone size: NA; V gene: TRBV6-4; CDR3 DNA: TGTGCCAGCAGTGATCTAGCGGGGGGGCTGAAAGATACGCAGTATTTT; CDR3 protein: CASSDLAGGLKDTQYF
D gene: TRBD2; J gene: TRBJ2-2; clone size: NA; V gene: TRBV11-2; CDR3 DNA: TGTGCCAGCAGCTCGGGACTAGCGGGATTCCCCGGGGAGCTGTTTTTT; CDR3 protein: CASSSGLAGFPGELFF
D gene: NA; J gene: TRBJ2-3; clone size: NA; V gene: TRBV5-1; CDR3 DNA: TGCGCCAGCAGCTTGTTTCTTAGCACAGATACGCAGTATTTT; CDR3 protein: CASSLFLSTDTQYF
D gene: NA; J gene: TRBJ1-1; clone size: few; V gene: TRBV27; CDR3 DNA: TGTGCCAGCAGGGTCGCGACTCAAACTACTGAAGCTTTCTTT; CDR3 protein: CASRVATQTTEAFF
D gene: TRBD1; J gene: TRBJ1-5; clone size: once; V gene: TRBV19; CDR3 DNA: TGTGCCAGTAGTACGGGACAGCCAGGGAGCAATCAGCCCCAGCATTTT; CDR3 protein: CASSTGQPGSNQPQHF
D gene: TRBD1; J gene: TRBJ1-2; clone size: NA; V gene: TRBV6-5; CDR3 DNA: TGTGCCAGCAGTTACCGCGCGACAGGGGGATATGGCTACACCTTC; CDR3 protein: CASSYRATGGYGYTF
D gene: NA; J gene: TRBJ2-2; clone size: NA; V gene: TRBV19; CDR3 DNA: TGTGCCAGCCGGGCGGGTTTTGAGACCGGGGAGCTGTTTTTT; CDR3 protein: CASRAGFETGELFF
D gene: NA; J gene: TRBJ2-7; clone size: NA; V gene: TRBV3-1/TRBV3-2; CDR3 DNA: TGTGCCAGCAGCCAAGGCCATCCCCCTTCAGGGTATATTCCTCAGTACTTC; CDR3 protein: CASSQGHPPSGYIPQYF
D gene: TRBD2; J gene: TRBJ2-5; clone size: NA; V gene: TRBV6-2/TRBV6-3; CDR3 DNA: TGTGCCAGCAGTTACGATGCGTTAGCGGGGGGACAAGAGACCCAGTACTTC; CDR3 protein: CASSYDALAGGQETQYF
D gene: NA; J gene: TRBJ2-7; clone size: NA; V gene: TRBV6-2/TRBV6-3; CDR3 DNA: TGTGCCAGCAGTTACAACCGGGGGCAGTACTTC; CDR3 protein: CASSYNRGQYF
D gene: NA; J gene: TRBJ2-7; clone size: NA; V gene: TRBV11-3; CDR3 DNA: TGTGCCAGCAGCTCCGGGGGCTACGAGCAGTACTTC; CDR3 protein: CASSSGGYEQYF
D gene: TRBD2; J gene: TRBJ2-1; clone size: NA; V gene: TRBV3-1/TRBV3-2; CDR3 DNA: TGTGCCAGCAGACCCCTAGCGGGAGGCAATGAGCAGTTCTTC; CDR3 protein: CASRPLAGGNEQFF
D gene: TRBD1; J gene: TRBJ1-5; clone size: once; V gene: TRBV10-1; CDR3 DNA: TGCGCCAGCCCCTGGGACAGGGGAGGCAATCAGCCCCAGCATTTT; CDR3 protein: CASPWDRGGNQPQHF
D gene: NA; J gene: TRBJ2-5; clone size: NA; V gene: TRBV12-5; CDR3 DNA: TGTGCTAGTGCCCCGGGACATGGACAAGAGACCCAGTACTTC; CDR3 protein: CASAPGHGQETQYF